The text below deals with one TCR beta chain. Its antigen is undetermined. The protocol was immunoSEQ multiplex PCR, while the TCRdb copy is restricted to in-frame clones and leaves out a portion. Of around 2,100,000 clones listed, 85% to 95% were seen once; the top ten hold 1.2%. This entry comes from a study of shared clonotypes between healthy human individuals. Study-wide results and caveats: In contrast to clonotypes shared by all four donors, non-shared clonotypes had lower generation probabilities. Sorted-subset sequencing was shown by rarefaction to be incomplete despite large depth.

Trimming stripped 2 bases from V and 4 bases from J, with 13 bases between. CDR1 SGHTS and CDR2 YDEGEE come from the germline V gene. The CDR3 runs to 15 residues. CD45RO-negative, CCR7-selected cells formed the naive CD8 fraction, which excluded terminally differentiated effector memory CD45RA+ cells. This clonotype was obtained from a man younger than 35 in good health. The V call is TRBV5-8, the J call TRBJ1-5; a possible D gene is TRBD1 (6 bases). The specimen sequenced was naive CD8+ T cells sorted from blood. The CDR3 region has the DNA TGTGCCAGCAGCTTAAGCATGGGGGCGAATCAGCCCCAGCATTTT. It specifies CASSLSMGANQPQHF.